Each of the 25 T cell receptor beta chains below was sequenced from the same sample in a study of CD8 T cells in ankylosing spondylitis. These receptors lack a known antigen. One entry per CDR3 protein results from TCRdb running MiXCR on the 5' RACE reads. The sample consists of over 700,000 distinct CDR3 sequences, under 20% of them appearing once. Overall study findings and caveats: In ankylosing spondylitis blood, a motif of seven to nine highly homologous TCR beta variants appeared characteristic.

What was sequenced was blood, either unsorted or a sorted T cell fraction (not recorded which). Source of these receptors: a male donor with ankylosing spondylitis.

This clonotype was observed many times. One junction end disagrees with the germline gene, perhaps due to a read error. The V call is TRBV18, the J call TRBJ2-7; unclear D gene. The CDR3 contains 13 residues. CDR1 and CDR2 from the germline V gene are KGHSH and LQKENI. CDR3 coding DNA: TGCGCCAGCAGCCCTTCATCTAGTTACGAGCAGTACTTC. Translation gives CASSPSSSYEQYF.

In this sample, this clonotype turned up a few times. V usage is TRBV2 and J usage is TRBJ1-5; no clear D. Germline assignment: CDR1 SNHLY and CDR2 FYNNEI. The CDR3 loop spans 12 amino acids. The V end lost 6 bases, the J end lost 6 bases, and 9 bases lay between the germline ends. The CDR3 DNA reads TGTGCCAGCAGAGGCGGTGCTCAGCCCCAGCATTTT. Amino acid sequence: CASRGGAQPQHF.

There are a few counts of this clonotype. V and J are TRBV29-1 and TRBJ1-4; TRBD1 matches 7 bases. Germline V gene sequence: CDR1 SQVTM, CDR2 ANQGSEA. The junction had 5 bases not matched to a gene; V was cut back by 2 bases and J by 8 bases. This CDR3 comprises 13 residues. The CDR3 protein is CSVERPDREKLFF. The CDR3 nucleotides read TGCAGCGTTGAAAGGCCGGACAGGGAAAAACTGTTTTTT.

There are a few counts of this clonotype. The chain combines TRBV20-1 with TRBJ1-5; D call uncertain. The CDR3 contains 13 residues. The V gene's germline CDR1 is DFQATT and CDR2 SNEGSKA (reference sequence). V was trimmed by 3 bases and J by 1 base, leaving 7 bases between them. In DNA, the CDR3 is TGCAGTGCTAGGGCAGAAAGCAATCAGCCCCAGCATTTT. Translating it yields CSARAESNQPQHF.

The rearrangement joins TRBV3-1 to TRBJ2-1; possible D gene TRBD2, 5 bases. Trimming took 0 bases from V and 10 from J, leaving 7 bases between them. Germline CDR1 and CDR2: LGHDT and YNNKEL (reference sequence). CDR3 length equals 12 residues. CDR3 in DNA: TGTGCCAGCAGCCAAGAAGGCGGGGAGCAGTTCTTC. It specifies CASSQEGGEQFF.

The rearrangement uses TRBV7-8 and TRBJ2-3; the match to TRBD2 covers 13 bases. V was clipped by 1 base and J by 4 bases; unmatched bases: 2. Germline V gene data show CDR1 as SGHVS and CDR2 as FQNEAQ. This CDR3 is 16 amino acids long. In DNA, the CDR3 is TGTGCCAGCAGCTTAGGGACTAGCGGGGGACCAGATACGCAGTATTTT. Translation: CASSLGTSGGPDTQYF.

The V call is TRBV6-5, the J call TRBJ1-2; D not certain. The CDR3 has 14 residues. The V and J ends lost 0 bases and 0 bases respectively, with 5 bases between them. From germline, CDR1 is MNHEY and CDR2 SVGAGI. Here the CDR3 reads CASSYSAANYGYTF. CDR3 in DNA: TGTGCCAGCAGTTACTCTGCGGCTAACTATGGCTACACCTTC.

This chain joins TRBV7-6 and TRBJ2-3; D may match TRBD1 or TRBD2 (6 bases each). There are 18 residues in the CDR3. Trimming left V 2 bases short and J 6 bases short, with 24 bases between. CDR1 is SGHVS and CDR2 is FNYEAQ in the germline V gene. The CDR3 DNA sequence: TGTGCCAGCAGCTTACGTGCACTAGGGGGAGGAGGAGGCGATACGCAGTATTTT. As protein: CASSLRALGGGGGDTQYF.

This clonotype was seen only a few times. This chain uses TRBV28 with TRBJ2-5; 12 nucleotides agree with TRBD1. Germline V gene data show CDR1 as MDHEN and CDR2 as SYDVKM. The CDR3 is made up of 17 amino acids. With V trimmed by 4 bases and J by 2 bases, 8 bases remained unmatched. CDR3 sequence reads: CASSWDRGLKGQETQYF. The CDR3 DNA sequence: TGTGCCAGCAGTTGGGACAGGGGGCTGAAGGGGCAAGAGACCCAGTACTTC.

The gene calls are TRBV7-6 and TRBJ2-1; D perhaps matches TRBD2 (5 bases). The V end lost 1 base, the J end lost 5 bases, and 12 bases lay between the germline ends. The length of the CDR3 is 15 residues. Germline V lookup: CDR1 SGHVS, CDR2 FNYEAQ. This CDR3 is CASSLVLEGDNEQFF. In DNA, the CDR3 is TGTGCCAGCAGCTTAGTTCTAGAGGGTGACAATGAGCAGTTCTTC.

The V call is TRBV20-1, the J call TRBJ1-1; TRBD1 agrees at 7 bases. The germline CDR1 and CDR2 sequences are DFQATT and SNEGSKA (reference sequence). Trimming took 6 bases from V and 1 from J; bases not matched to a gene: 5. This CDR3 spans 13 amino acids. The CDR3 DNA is TGCAGTGCGCCCACAGGGGAGAACACTGAAGCTTTCTTT. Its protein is CSAPTGENTEAFF.

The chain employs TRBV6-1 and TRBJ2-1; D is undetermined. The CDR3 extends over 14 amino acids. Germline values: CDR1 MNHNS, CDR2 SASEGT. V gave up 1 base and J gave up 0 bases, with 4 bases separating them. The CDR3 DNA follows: TGTGCCAGCAGTGAAGGGCCCTCCTACAATGAGCAGTTCTTC. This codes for CASSEGPSYNEQFF.

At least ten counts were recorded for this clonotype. CDR3 coding DNA: TGTGCCAGCAGTTTCGTCGGGGAGCTGTTTTTT. It yields the protein CASSFVGELFF. The genes are TRBV28 and TRBJ2-2; D not resolved. The CDR3 has 11 residues. Looked up from germline, CDR1 is MDHEN and CDR2 is SYDVKM. V was shortened by 3 bases and J by 7 bases, with 3 bases between the two germline ends.

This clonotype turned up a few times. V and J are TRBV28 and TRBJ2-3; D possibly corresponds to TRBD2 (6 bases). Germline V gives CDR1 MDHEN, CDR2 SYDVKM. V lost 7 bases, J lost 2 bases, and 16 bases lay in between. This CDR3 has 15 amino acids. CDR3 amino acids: CASNPGEGYTDTQYF. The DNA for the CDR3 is TGTGCCAGCAATCCGGGGGAAGGTTACACAGATACGCAGTATTTT.

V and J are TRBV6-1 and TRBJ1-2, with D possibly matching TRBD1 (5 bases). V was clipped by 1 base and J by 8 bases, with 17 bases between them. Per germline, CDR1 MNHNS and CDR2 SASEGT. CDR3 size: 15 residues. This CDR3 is CASSEDPGLSGGYTF. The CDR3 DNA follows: TGTGCCAGCAGTGAAGACCCGGGGCTCTCTGGAGGCTACACCTTC.

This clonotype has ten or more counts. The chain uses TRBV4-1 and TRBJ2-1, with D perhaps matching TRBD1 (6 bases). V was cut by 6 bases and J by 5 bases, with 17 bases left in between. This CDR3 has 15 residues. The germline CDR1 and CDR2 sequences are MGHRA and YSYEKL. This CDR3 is CASRREGGVDNEQFF. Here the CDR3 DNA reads TGCGCCAGCAGACGTGAAGGGGGAGTAGACAATGAGCAGTTCTTC.

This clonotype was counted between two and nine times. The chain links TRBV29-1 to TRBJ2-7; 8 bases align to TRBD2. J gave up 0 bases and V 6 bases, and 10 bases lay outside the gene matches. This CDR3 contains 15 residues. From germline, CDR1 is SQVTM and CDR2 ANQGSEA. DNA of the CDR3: TGCAGCGTGGCGGGGGGCAGGGATTTCTCCTACGAGCAGTACTTC. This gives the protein CSVAGGRDFSYEQYF.

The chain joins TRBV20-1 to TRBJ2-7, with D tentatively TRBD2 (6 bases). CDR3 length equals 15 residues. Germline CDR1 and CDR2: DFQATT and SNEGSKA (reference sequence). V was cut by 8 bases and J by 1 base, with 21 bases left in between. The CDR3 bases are TGCAGTACTGAACGGCCGGGAGTCAGGTCCTACGAGCAGTACTTC. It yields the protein CSTERPGVRSYEQYF.

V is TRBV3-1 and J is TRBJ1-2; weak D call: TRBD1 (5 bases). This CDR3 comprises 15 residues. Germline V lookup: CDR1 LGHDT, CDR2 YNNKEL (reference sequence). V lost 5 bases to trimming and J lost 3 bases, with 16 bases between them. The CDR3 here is CASSGQGARDYGYTF. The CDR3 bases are TGTGCCAGCAGCGGCCAAGGGGCGCGGGACTATGGCTACACCTTC.

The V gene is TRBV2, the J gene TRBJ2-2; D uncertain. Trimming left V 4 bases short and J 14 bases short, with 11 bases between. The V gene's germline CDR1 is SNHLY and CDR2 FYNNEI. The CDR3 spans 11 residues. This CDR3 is CASSGEALLFF. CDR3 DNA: TGTGCCAGCAGTGGAGAGGCCTTACTGTTTTTT.

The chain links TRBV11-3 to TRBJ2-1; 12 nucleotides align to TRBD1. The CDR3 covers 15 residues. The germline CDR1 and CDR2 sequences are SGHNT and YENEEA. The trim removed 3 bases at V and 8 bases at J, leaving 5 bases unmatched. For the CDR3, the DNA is TGTGCCAGCAGCTTTGGGACAGGGGGCTTTTATGAGCAGTTCTTC. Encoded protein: CASSFGTGGFYEQFF.

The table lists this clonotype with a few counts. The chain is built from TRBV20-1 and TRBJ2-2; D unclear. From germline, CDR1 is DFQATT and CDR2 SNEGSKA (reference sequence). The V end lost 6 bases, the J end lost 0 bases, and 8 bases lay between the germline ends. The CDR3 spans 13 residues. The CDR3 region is CSAKSTNTGELFF. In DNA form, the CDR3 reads TGCAGTGCCAAAAGTACGAACACCGGGGAGCTGTTTTTT.

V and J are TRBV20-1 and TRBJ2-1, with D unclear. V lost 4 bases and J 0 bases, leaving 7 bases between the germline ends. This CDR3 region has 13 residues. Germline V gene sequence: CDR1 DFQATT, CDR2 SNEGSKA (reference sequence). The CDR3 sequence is CSAMVSSYNEQFF. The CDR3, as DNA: TGCAGTGCTATGGTTAGCTCCTACAATGAGCAGTTCTTC.

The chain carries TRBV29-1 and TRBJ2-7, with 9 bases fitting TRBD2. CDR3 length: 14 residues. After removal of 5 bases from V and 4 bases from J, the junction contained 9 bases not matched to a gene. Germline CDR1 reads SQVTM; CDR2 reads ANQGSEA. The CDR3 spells CSVKTSGNGYEQYF. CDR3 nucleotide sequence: TGCAGCGTTAAGACTAGCGGAAATGGGTACGAGCAGTACTTC.

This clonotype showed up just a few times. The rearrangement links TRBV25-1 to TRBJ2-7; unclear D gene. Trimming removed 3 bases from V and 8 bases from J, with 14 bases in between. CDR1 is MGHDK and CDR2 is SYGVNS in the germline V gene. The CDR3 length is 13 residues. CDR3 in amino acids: CASSDGERSKQYF. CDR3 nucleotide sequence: TGTGCCAGCAGTGATGGAGAACGTTCGAAGCAGTACTTC.